This passage covers 3 T cell receptor beta chains from one sample sequenced in a study of blood T cell repertoires in COVID-19. The assay was immunoSEQ multiplex PCR, and TCRdb's table has in-frame clones only and misses some. This table has about 220,000 clones, 85% to 90% appearing once. Sample: PBMCs or T cells enriched from blood (not recorded which). The receptors shown here come from a woman younger than 35 in a cohort exposed to, infected with or recovered from COVID-19 (not recorded which).

The chain has TRBV7-9 and TRBJ1-3, with D unresolved. V lost 5 bases and J 8 bases, leaving 16 bases between the germline ends. CDR3 length: 14 residues. Germline assignment: CDR1 SEHNR and CDR2 FQNEAQ (reference sequence). The CDR3 DNA sequence: TGTGCCAGCAGCCCAAGGACCAGAGGGCACACCATATATTTT. Its translation is CASSPRTRGHTIYF.

The chain links TRBV4-1 to TRBJ1-6; D gene unclear. The V gene lost 0 bases and the J gene lost 2 bases, with 8 bases spanning the gap. Germline V gives CDR1 MGHRA, CDR2 YSYEKL. The CDR3 runs to 16 residues. CDR3 sequence reads: CASSQEDWPYNSPLHF. The DNA of the CDR3 is TGCGCCAGCAGCCAAGAAGATTGGCCCTATAATTCACCCCTCCACTTT.

The chain combines TRBV7-8 with TRBJ2-1; 7 bases map to TRBD2. The CDR3 is 14 residues long. Germline trimming cut 5 bases from V and 8 bases from J; bases unmatched to any gene: 9. The germline V gene has CDR1 SGHVS and CDR2 FQNEAQ. CDR3 sequence (DNA): TGTGCCAGCAGCACCACACTAGCGATGGATGAGCAGTTCTTC. Translation: CASSTTLAMDEQFF.